These 11 T cell receptor beta chains were all obtained from the same sample, sequenced in a study of cytomegalovirus exposure and HLA in healthy donors. Both 60 Vbeta primers and 13 Jbeta primers went into the PCR. The table came from immunoSEQ multiplex PCR; TCRdb's copy has only in-frame clones and leaves some out. The sample lists 150,000 to 200,000 clones, around 78% occurring once. The source material was PBMCs. These receptors came from a man under 40 in good health and CMV-seronegative.

The CDR3 reads CASSIYGRGYEQYF. The CDR3, as DNA: TGTGCCAGTAGTATCTACGGCAGGGGATACGAGCAGTACTTC. V usage is TRBV19 and J usage is TRBJ2-7, with D maybe TRBD1 (6 bases). Trimming took off 3 bases at V and 4 bases at J, with 13 bases between the two ends. Per germline, CDR1 LNHDA and CDR2 SQIVND (reference sequence). The CDR3 spans 14 residues.

The chain is built from TRBV30 and TRBJ1-4; D not resolved. V was cut by 3 bases and J by 0 bases, with 5 bases left in between. The CDR3 is 13 residues long. The germline V gene encodes CDR1 GTSNPN and CDR2 SVGIG (reference sequence). The CDR3 loop is CAWRSATNEKLFF. Written as DNA, the CDR3 is TGTGCCTGGAGGTCTGCAACTAATGAAAAACTGTTTTTT.

This clone was seen a handful of times. The chain couples TRBV2 to TRBJ2-7; 7 bases map to TRBD2. The junction had 14 bases not matched to a gene; V was cut back by 7 bases and J by 11 bases. This CDR3 has 13 residues. Germline CDR1 and CDR2: SNHLY and FYNNEI. The CDR3 sequence is CASKREGLLHEYF. As DNA, the CDR3 is TGTGCCAGCAAGAGGGAGGGCCTTCTACACGAGTACTTC.

The CDR3 bases are TGTGCCAGCAGTCTAAACGGACTAGCGGACCTGTATACGCAGTATTTT. This translates into CASSLNGLADLYTQYF. The chain links TRBV27 to TRBJ2-3, with TRBD2 matching 10 bases. V lost 5 bases to trimming and J lost 7 bases; unmatched junction nucleotides: 12. CDR3 length: 16 residues. Germline CDR1 MNHEY, CDR2 SMNVEV (reference sequence).

The J gene is TRBJ2-3, the V gene TRBV9; 12 nucleotides line up with TRBD2. The germline V gene encodes CDR1 SGDLS and CDR2 YYNGEE. The CDR3 is 16 residues long. V trimming: 3 bases; J trimming: 4 bases; junction bases outside the gene matches: 6. The chain's CDR3 is CASSATSGSLSDTQYF. In nucleotides, the CDR3 is TGTGCCAGCAGCGCGACTAGCGGGAGTCTCTCAGATACGCAGTATTTT.

This chain uses TRBV2 with TRBJ2-3; the match to TRBD2 covers 8 bases. V lost 2 bases, J lost 3 bases, and 7 bases stayed unmatched. Germline CDR1 and CDR2: SNHLY and FYNNEI. The CDR3 has 16 amino acids. The CDR3 nucleotides read TGTGCCAGCAGTGAAAAGGCGGGAGGTCTGACAGATACGCAGTATTTT. This codes for CASSEKAGGLTDTQYF.

Points on this clone: Sequence at one end of the junction differs from germline and may be a read error. This chain joins TRBV10-2 and TRBJ2-3, with D maybe TRBD1 (6 bases). This CDR3 has 12 residues. The germline CDR1 and CDR2 sequences are WSHSY and SAAADI. The CDR3 region is CASTEGVGGWDF. The CDR3 DNA sequence: TGCGCCAGCACCGAGGGTGTTGGGGGCTGGGATTTT.

The genes are TRBV28 and TRBJ2-7; 7 bases map to TRBD2. Germline assignment: CDR1 MDHEN and CDR2 SYDVKM. This CDR3 is 15 amino acids long. V was clipped by 5 bases and J by 3 bases; unmatched bases: 10. CDR3 loop: CASSRAASGFYEQYF. In nucleotides, the CDR3 is TGTGCCAGCAGTCGCGCGGCTAGCGGATTCTACGAGCAGTACTTC.

The V call is TRBV9, the J call TRBJ2-1; weak D call: TRBD2 (6 bases). The CDR3 runs to 15 residues. In germline, CDR1 is SGDLS, CDR2 YYNGEE. The V and J ends lost 0 bases and 6 bases respectively, with 13 bases between them. This CDR3 reads CASSVDHGGINEQFF. In nucleotides, the CDR3 is TGTGCCAGCAGCGTAGATCACGGCGGGATCAATGAGCAGTTCTTC.

The CDR3 reads CAAAAGGGDEQFF. In nucleotides, the CDR3 is TGTGCCGCGGCGGCGGGAGGGGGCGATGAGCAGTTCTTC. The V call is TRBV19, the J call TRBJ2-1; 9 bases agree with TRBD2. V lost 11 bases and J lost 8; bases outside the gene matches: 10. The length of the CDR3 is 13 residues. In germline, CDR1 is LNHDA, CDR2 SQIVND (reference sequence).

The CDR3 protein is CAWSGTELAGGPGAKNIQYF. In DNA form, the CDR3 reads TGTGCCTGGAGCGGAACGGAACTAGCGGGAGGGCCTGGCGCCAAAAACATTCAGTACTTC. This chain connects TRBV30 to TRBJ2-4; 13 bases map to TRBD2. This CDR3 has 20 residues. J was trimmed by 1 base and V by 3 bases; bases with no gene match: 15. Germline CDR1 GTSNPN, CDR2 SVGIG (reference sequence).